The 2 T cell receptor beta chains below were found in one sample sequenced in a study of T cell repertoires in cytomegalovirus infection. Antigens for these TCRs are unknown. One entry per CDR3 protein, called by TCRdb with MiXCR from the reads. This repertoire shows about 470,000 distinct CDR3 sequences, roughly 43% found once; its top ten account for about two fifths. The material was cultured PBMCs, obtained from culture after CMV antigen stimulation. Receptors were obtained from a human donor in good health (CMV status not recorded). Some clones in this sample may be carry-over from other donors' samples.

The rearrangement links TRBV5-4 to TRBJ2-1; the match to TRBD2 covers 8 bases. J lost 9 bases, V lost 0 bases, and 2 bases had no gene match. This CDR3 comprises 13 residues. Germline CDR1 SGHNT, CDR2 YYREEE (reference sequence). CDR3 residues: CASSLVAGLEQFF. Written as DNA, the CDR3 is TGTGCCAGCAGCTTGGTAGCGGGGCTTGAGCAGTTCTTC.

The V gene is TRBV7-2, the J gene TRBJ2-1; TRBD1 agrees at 8 bases. V lost 5 bases, J lost 6 bases, and 9 bases stayed unmatched. This CDR3 has 15 residues. Germline V gene lookup returns CDR1 SGHTA and CDR2 FQGNSA. CDR3 amino acids: CASSPGQVVANEQFF. The DNA for the CDR3 is TGTGCCAGCAGCCCGGGACAGGTTGTGGCCAATGAGCAGTTCTTC.